This T cell receptor (beta chain) emerged from a study of vaccination effects on CD4 cells after COVID-19. TCRdb's copy holds only in-frame clones and misses some; the assay was immunoSEQ multiplex PCR. The sample lists fewer than 60,000 clones; approximately 80% were seen once. Regarding the study as a whole: Marked contraction was observed in infection-induced and vaccine-induced clones late after vaccination. There was only 1 of 255 vaccine-induced clones in healthy vaccinees that cross-reacted with common cold coronaviruses.

To note about this clone: Its antigen is undetermined.

This CDR3 region has 15 residues. Germline V gene data show CDR1 as MNHEY and CDR2 as SMNVEV (reference sequence). The V and J ends lost 2 bases and 3 bases respectively, with 11 bases between them. On roughly day 10 of culture, CD4+ T cells were separated out. Of the BNT162b2 and mRNA-1273 vaccines, participants received two doses of one or the other. Among the vaccine recipients, none had a prior SARS-CoV-2 infection, and nucleocapsid antibodies were negative. In the cultures, half the medium was exchanged for IL-2 medium on days 3 and 7. Sequenced material: CD4+ T cells from PBMCs cultured without peptide, taken after COVID-19 vaccination. This TCR was recovered from a human donor who received a COVID-19 vaccine. The chain links TRBV27 to TRBJ1-5, with D maybe TRBD1 (6 bases). The CDR3: CASSLMAGANQPQHF. CDR3 DNA: TGTGCCAGCAGTTTAATGGCAGGGGCCAATCAGCCCCAGCATTTT.